The rows below give T cell receptor beta chains drawn from one sample of a study of blood T cell repertoires in COVID-19. Profiled with immunoSEQ multiplex PCR; TCRdb holds only in-frame clones, not every one. The repertoire consists of about 180,000 clones, with 82% occurring once and the leading ten covering about 8.4%. Sequences were obtained from peripheral blood. The receptors derive from a woman between 70 and 85 years old with acute or convalescent COVID-19. Each CDR3 is given without its conserved first and last residue.

v_call	j_call	cdr3_aa
TRBV7-2	TRBJ2-7	ASSQTSGSYEQY
TRBV7-9	TRBJ1-2	ASSLAPVETNYGYT
TRBV28	TRBJ1-6	ASSSGSPLH
TRBV7-2	TRBJ1-6	ASRPGQDSSPLH
TRBV25-1	TRBJ2-1	ASSVPVAGYNEQF
TRBV5-1	TRBJ1-2	ASSPGQGRDGYT
TRBV10-2	TRBJ2-7	ASTLSAGGAEQY
TRBV6-5	TRBJ1-2	ASSFRQGSYT
TRBV11-2	TRBJ2-2	ASSFSGGDTGELF
TRBV19	TRBJ2-7	ASSPSGTSGFRSYEQY
TRBV7-2	TRBJ2-3	ASSSRTTTDTQY
TRBV11-2	TRBJ2-1	ASSSGPRTGNHYNEQF
TRBV7-9	TRBJ2-3	ASSLIAGGLADTQY
TRBV7-9	TRBJ2-3	ASSPSSGTSETDTQY
TRBV28	TRBJ1-6	ASSRTLGGSPLH
TRBV28	TRBJ2-7	ASLTGSSYEQY
TRBV9	TRBJ1-4	ASSPNRQNNEKLF
TRBV7-2	TRBJ1-4	ASSLQGKLF